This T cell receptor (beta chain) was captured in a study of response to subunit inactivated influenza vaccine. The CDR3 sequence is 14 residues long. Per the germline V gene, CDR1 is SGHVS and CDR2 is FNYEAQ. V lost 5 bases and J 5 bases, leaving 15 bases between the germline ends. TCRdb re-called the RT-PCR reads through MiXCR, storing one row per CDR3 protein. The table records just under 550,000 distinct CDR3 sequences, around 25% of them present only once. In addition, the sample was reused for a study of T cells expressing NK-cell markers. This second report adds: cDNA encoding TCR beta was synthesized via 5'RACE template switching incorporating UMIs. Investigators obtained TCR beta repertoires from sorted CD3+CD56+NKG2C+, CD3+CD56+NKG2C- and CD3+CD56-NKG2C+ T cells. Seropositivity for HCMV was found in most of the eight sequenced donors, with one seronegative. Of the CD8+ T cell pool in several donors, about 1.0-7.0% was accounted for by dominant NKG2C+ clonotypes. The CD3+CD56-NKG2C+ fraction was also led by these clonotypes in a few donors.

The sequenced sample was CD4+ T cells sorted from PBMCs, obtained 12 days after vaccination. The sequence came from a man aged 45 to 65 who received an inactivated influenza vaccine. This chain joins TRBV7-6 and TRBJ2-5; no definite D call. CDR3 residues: CASSPTFRAETQYF. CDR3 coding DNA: TGTGCCAGCAGCCCGACTTTTCGGGCGGAGACCCAGTACTTC.